The 22 T cell receptor beta chains below were found in one sample sequenced in a study of cytotoxic CD8 clonotypes in ibrutinib-treated CLL. TCRdb's copy holds only in-frame clones and misses some; the assay was immunoSEQ multiplex PCR. The sample lists roughly 180,000 clones; more than 80% were seen once. Source: PBMCs, taken after 24 months of ibrutinib treatment. The receptors were sampled from a human donor with chronic lymphocytic leukemia.

DNA of the CDR3: TGTGCCACCAGCAGAGACCGGGTGGATACGCAGTATTTT. Its translation: CATSRDRVDTQYF. The chain links TRBV15 to TRBJ2-3; D is ambiguous. The CDR3 has 13 amino acids. Germline CDR1 reads LNHNV; CDR2 reads YYDKDF (reference sequence). Trimming left V 0 bases short and J 6 bases short, with 7 bases between.

There are a few counts of this clone. The chain carries TRBV28 and TRBJ2-3; 10 bases line up with TRBD1. The germline V gene encodes CDR1 MDHEN and CDR2 SYDVKM. The CDR3 length is 16 residues. V shed 6 bases, J shed 1 base, and the junction held 7 bases outside the gene matches. CDR3 coding DNA: TGTGCCAGCAGATCTACCGGGACAGGGGGCACAGATACGCAGTATTTT. The encoded protein is CASRSTGTGGTDTQYF.

As regards this clone: Other DNA sequences of this sample code for an identical CDR3. The rearrangement uses TRBV6-6 and TRBJ2-7; D might be TRBD1 (5 bases). There are 14 residues in the CDR3. Trimming stripped 2 bases from V and 3 bases from J, with 11 bases between. Looked up from germline, CDR1 is MNHNY and CDR2 is SVGAGI (reference sequence). Here the CDR3 reads CASSYGREGYEQYF. For the CDR3, the DNA is TGTGCCAGCAGTTACGGCAGGGAAGGCTACGAGCAGTACTTC.

This chain joins TRBV10-3 and TRBJ2-3; 8 positions agree with TRBD1. CDR1 ENHRY and CDR2 SYGVKD come from the germline V gene. Trimming took 4 bases from V and 4 from J; bases not matched to a gene: 4. The CDR3 length is 14 residues. In DNA, the CDR3 is TGTGCCATCAGTGTCCGGACAGGGTCAGATACGCAGTATTTT. This sequence encodes CAISVRTGSDTQYF.

J is TRBJ2-7 and V is TRBV7-2; weak D call: TRBD2 (5 bases). Germline V CDR1 and CDR2: SGHTA, FQGNSA. This CDR3 is built from 13 residues. The V end lost 1 base, the J end lost 5 bases, and 9 bases lay between the germline ends. The CDR3 DNA follows: TGTGCCAGCAGCTTAGAGCGGTTCCACGAGCAGTACTTC. This translates into CASSLERFHEQYF.

The sample holds one count of this clone. The chain links TRBV2 to TRBJ1-5; D is ambiguous. The germline gives CDR1 SNHLY, CDR2 FYNNEI. The CDR3 is 14 amino acids. The V and J ends lost 7 bases and 0 bases respectively, with 10 bases between them. CDR3 amino acids: CASTQAGSNQPQHF. DNA for the CDR3: TGTGCCAGCACCCAAGCGGGTAGCAATCAGCCCCAGCATTTT.

The V gene is TRBV7-3, the J gene TRBJ1-2; TRBD1 might be the D (6 bases). Germline V gene data show CDR1 as SGHTA and CDR2 as FQGTGA. V lost 5 bases and J lost 2, with 18 bases in between. This CDR3 is built from 16 residues. CDR3 nucleotide sequence: TGTGCCAGCAGCCCCTTAAAAGGGGGGGCCAACTATGGCTACACCTTC. Translation gives CASSPLKGGANYGYTF. The complete variable domain, with remaining parts taken from reference TRBV7-3 and TRBJ1-2, reads GAGVSQTPSNKVTEKGKYVELRCDPISGHTALYWYRQSLGQGPEFLIYFQGTGAADDSGLPNDRFFAVRPEGSVSTLKIQRTERGDSAVYLCASSPLKGGANYGYTFGSGTRLTVV.

The rearrangement links TRBV2 to TRBJ1-2; possible D gene TRBD1, 6 bases. Germline CDR1 SNHLY, CDR2 FYNNEI. This CDR3 region has 15 residues. Trimming took 7 bases from V and 0 from J, leaving 15 bases between them. CDR3 sequence: CASILGQIPNYGYTF. Here the CDR3 DNA reads TGTGCCAGCATCCTAGGACAGATACCTAACTATGGCTACACCTTC. Full variable domain (missing parts from reference TRBV2 and TRBJ1-2): EPEVTQTPSHQVTQMGQEVILRCVPISNHLYFYWYRQILGQKVEFLVSFYNNEISEKSEIFDDQFSVERPDGSNFTLKIRSTKLEDSAMYFCASILGQIPNYGYTFGSGTRLTVV.

CDR3 coding DNA: TGTGCCAGCAGTCTATTTACAGGGAAGGATAGCAATCAGCCCCAGCATTTT. Protein: CASSLFTGKDSNQPQHF. The chain is built from TRBV27 and TRBJ1-5, with D possibly TRBD1 on 6 matching bases. This CDR3 comprises 17 residues. Trimming took off 5 bases at V and 0 bases at J, with 17 bases between the two ends. In germline, CDR1 is MNHEY, CDR2 SMNVEV (reference sequence).

The chain links TRBV19 to TRBJ1-1, with D unclear. V was clipped by 7 bases and J by 0 bases, with 9 bases between them. CDR3 length: 13 amino acids. CDR1 is LNHDA, CDR2 SQIVND, per germline (reference sequence). CDR3 DNA sequence: TGTGCCAGTACGAACAGCATGAACACTGAAGCTTTCTTT. Its protein is CASTNSMNTEAFF.

This rearrangement joins TRBV7-2 to TRBJ2-1; the match to TRBD2 covers 10 bases. V was clipped by 2 bases and J by 10 bases; unmatched bases: 20. Germline V lookup: CDR1 SGHTA, CDR2 FQGNSA. This CDR3 has 19 residues. The CDR3: CASSLKVPSGSTPTWEQFF. CDR3 sequence (DNA): TGTGCCAGCAGCTTAAAAGTTCCTAGCGGGAGTACCCCCACGTGGGAGCAGTTCTTC. Together with reference TRBV7-2 and TRBJ2-1, the CDR3 gives the full variable domain: GAGVSQSPSNKVTEKGKDVELRCDPISGHTALYWYRQSLGQGLEFLIYFQGNSAPDKSGLPSDRFSAERTGGSVSTLTIQRTQQEDSAVYLCASSLKVPSGSTPTWEQFFGPGTRLTVL.

With regard to this clone: At one of its ends the junction is not consistent with the germline gene, which may arise from a read error. CDR3 sequence (DNA): TGTGCCAGCAGTTACAGTCTAGCAGGGATGGGGGAAAGACTGTTTTTT. Protein: CASSYSLAGMGERLFF. V is TRBV6-5 and J is TRBJ1-4, with D perhaps matching TRBD1 (5 bases). Germline loops: CDR1 MNHEY, CDR2 SVGAGI. The CDR3 covers 16 residues.

The chain links TRBV15 to TRBJ2-7; 7 positions match TRBD1. The J segment lost 2 bases and the V segment lost 1 base, leaving 2 bases of the junction unmatched. Germline CDR1 LNHNV, CDR2 YYDKDF (reference sequence). The CDR3 consists of 14 residues. The CDR3, as DNA: TGTGCCACCAGCAGAGGTGGACAGGCCTACGAGCAGTACTTC. Amino acids: CATSRGGQAYEQYF.

The gene calls are TRBV29-1 and TRBJ1-2; D call uncertain. In germline, CDR1 is SQVTM, CDR2 ANQGSEA. V was trimmed by 1 base and J by 0 bases, leaving 6 bases between them. CDR3 length: 13 residues. CDR3 in amino acids: CSVEAWTNYGYTF. DNA for the CDR3: TGCAGCGTTGAAGCATGGACTAACTATGGCTACACCTTC.

The chain uses TRBV29-1 and TRBJ2-1; the D gene is possibly TRBD1 (6 bases). The CDR3 sequence is 14 residues long. V dropped 6 bases and J dropped 0 bases, with 12 bases sitting between them. Germline V gene data show CDR1 as SQVTM and CDR2 as ANQGSEA. This CDR3 is CSVGAWGSYNEQFF. In DNA form, the CDR3 reads TGCAGCGTGGGGGCGTGGGGCTCCTACAATGAGCAGTTCTTC.

This chain connects TRBV6-1 to TRBJ2-1, with 10 bases aligning to TRBD2. V shed 6 bases and J 9 bases; nucleotides not matched to a gene: 11. The germline gives CDR1 MNHNS, CDR2 SASEGT. This CDR3 region has 15 residues. DNA for the CDR3: TGTGCCAGCAGCGAGGGGACTAGCGTCTATCTTGAGCAGTTCTTC. It yields the protein CASSEGTSVYLEQFF.

The chain joins TRBV9 to TRBJ2-6, with 12 nucleotides matching TRBD1. V lost 3 bases and J lost 1; bases outside the gene matches: 5. This CDR3 spans 18 amino acids. The V gene's germline CDR1 is SGDLS and CDR2 YYNGEE. CDR3 region: CASSGRDRGLSGANVLTF. The CDR3 nucleotides read TGTGCCAGCAGCGGTCGGGACAGGGGGCTGTCTGGGGCCAACGTCCTGACTTTC.

The gene calls are TRBV9 and TRBJ2-3; 7 bases are a match to TRBD1. CDR3 size: 16 residues. Unmatched junction bases numbered 8, after V lost 4 bases and J lost 0 bases. CDR1 is SGDLS, CDR2 YYNGEE, per germline. The DNA for the CDR3 is TGTGCCAGCAGCTCCAGGCCGGGACAGAGCACAGATACGCAGTATTTT. It encodes CASSSRPGQSTDTQYF.

The V and J genes are TRBV27 and TRBJ1-5; D gene uncertain. The CDR3 runs 13 residues. Trimming took off 2 bases at V and 7 bases at J, with 9 bases between the two ends. The germline V gene encodes CDR1 MNHEY and CDR2 SMNVEV (reference sequence). CDR3 nucleotide sequence: TGTGCCAGCAGTTTAAAAAACGGGCAGCCCCAGCATTTT. Residues: CASSLKNGQPQHF.

On this clone: Distinct nucleotide sequences in the sample also encode this CDR3. The chain couples TRBV30 to TRBJ1-5; D uncertain. The CDR3 extends over 13 amino acids. V shed 2 bases and J shed 0 bases, with 5 bases lying between them. The germline V gene has CDR1 GTSNPN and CDR2 SVGIG (reference sequence). The CDR3 is CAWSPNSNQPQHF. CDR3 nucleotides: TGTGCCTGGAGTCCAAATAGCAATCAGCCCCAGCATTTT. The entire variable domain, with the rest obtained from reference TRBV30 and TRBJ1-5, is as follows: SQTIHQWPATLVQPVGSPLSLECTVEGTSNPNLYWYRQAAGRGLQLLFYSVGIGQISSEVPQNLSASRPQDRQFILSSKKLLLSDSGFYLCAWSPNSNQPQHFGDGTRLSIL.

The J gene is TRBJ2-3, the V gene TRBV6-5, with a tentative D call TRBD1 (7 bases). The V end lost 2 bases, the J end lost 5 bases, and 14 bases lay between the germline ends. CDR1 is MNHEY and CDR2 is SVGAGI in the germline V gene. The CDR3 sequence is 15 residues long. In DNA, the CDR3 is TGTGCCAGCAGTTACGCGGGCAGGGGGGTAGATACGCAGTATTTT. Its protein product is CASSYAGRGVDTQYF.

The chain is built from TRBV6-1 and TRBJ1-6; weak D call: TRBD1 (6 bases). This CDR3 spans 15 amino acids. V dropped 7 bases and J dropped 11 bases, with 21 bases sitting between them. Looked up from germline, CDR1 is MNHNS and CDR2 is SASEGT. The CDR3 nucleotides are TGTGCCAGCATTGGGGGCGCGGGAGTTGGGACACCCCTCCACTTT. The encoded protein is CASIGGAGVGTPLHF.